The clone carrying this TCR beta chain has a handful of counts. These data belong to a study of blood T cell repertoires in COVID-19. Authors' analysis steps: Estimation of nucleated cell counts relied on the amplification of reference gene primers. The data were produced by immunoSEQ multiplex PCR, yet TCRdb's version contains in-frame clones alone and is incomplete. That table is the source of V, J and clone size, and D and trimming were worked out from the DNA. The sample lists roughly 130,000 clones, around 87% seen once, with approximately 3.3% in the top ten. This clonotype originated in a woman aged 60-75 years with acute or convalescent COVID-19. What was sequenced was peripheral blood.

The CDR3 region is CASSPIAGADTQYF. CDR3 DNA: TGTGCCAGCAGCCCTATAGCGGGAGCAGATACGCAGTATTTT. This chain joins TRBV7-3 and TRBJ2-3; TRBD2 matches 9 bases. The CDR3 totals 14 residues. Germline assignment: CDR1 SGHTA and CDR2 FQGTGA. The ends lost 5 bases at V and 4 bases at J; junction bases unmatched: 4.